This TCR beta chain was documented in a study of cytomegalovirus exposure and HLA in healthy donors. With 60 Vbeta and 13 Jbeta primers, the PCR was carried out. The protocol was immunoSEQ multiplex PCR, while the TCRdb copy is restricted to in-frame clones and leaves out a portion. The repertoire holds some 150,000 clones, approximately 85% seen once, with about 7.4% in the top ten. Concerning this clone: The antigen remains undetermined.

CDR3 length: 17 amino acids. V gave up 3 bases and J gave up 0 bases, with 15 bases separating them. Germline assignment: CDR1 LNHDA and CDR2 SQIVND (reference sequence). Findings of the study overall: Later analysis showed most CMV-associated TCR beta chains appearing HLA-restricted. Among donors in an Asian-associated ancestry cluster, a later analysis reportedly found fewer N-insertions than the roughly 700-donor mean. Three chains linked to CMV were shown in vitro to be specific for CMV antigens. Prior analysis indicated that the majority of TCR beta V segments exhibited productivity approximately 87% or approximately 30% of the time.

This sequence originates from a woman aged 45-65 years in good health and CMV-seropositive. The sequenced sample consisted of PBMCs. This rearrangement joins TRBV19 to TRBJ1-5; D gene uncertain. CDR3 nucleotides: TGTGCCAGTAGTATTAGCTCTGCACCGAGTAGCAATCAGCCCCAGCATTTT. It is translated as CASSISSAPSSNQPQHF. Complete variable domain (other parts from reference TRBV19 and TRBJ1-5): DGGITQSPKYLFRKEGQNVTLSCEQNLNHDAMYWYRQDPGQGLRLIYYSQIVNDFQKGDIAEGYSVSREKKESFPLTVTSAQKNPTAFYLCASSISSAPSSNQPQHFGDGTRLSIL.